These 18 T cell receptor beta chains originate from one sample sequenced in a study of Graves' ophthalmopathy and Graves' hyperthyroidism. The study amplified TCR beta CDR3 regions using RNA transcripts. HTBI primers were used in a first-round RT-PCR, which preceded a second-round multiplex PCR. TCRdb called the multiplex PCR reads again in MiXCR, with one record for every CDR3 protein. Among about 210,000 distinct CDR3 sequences, under 30% were seen once, and the ten largest hold about 9.1%. The sequenced material came from peripheral blood. These receptors were collected from a man between 45 and 60 years old with Graves' ophthalmopathy.

This clonotype was seen more than once but under ten times. The chain has TRBV28 and TRBJ1-5, with no clear D. The germline CDR1 and CDR2 sequences are MDHEN and SYDVKM. The CDR3 is 17 residues long. V dropped 3 bases and J dropped 2 bases, with 17 bases sitting between them. Here the CDR3 DNA reads TGTGCCAGCAGTTTTATCCCCTCAGGCTGGGGCAATCAGCCCCAGCATTTT. This sequence encodes CASSFIPSGWGNQPQHF.

This clonotype was found many times. Just one base apart from a much larger clone, this may be a read error. The chain is built from TRBV20-1 and TRBJ2-5, with TRBD2 matching over 8 bases. The CDR3 is made up of 15 amino acids. Germline CDR1 is DFQATT and CDR2 is SNEGSKA (reference sequence). The CDR3 sequence: CSARTPSGSYETQCF. CDR3 sequence (DNA): TGCAGTGCTAGGACTCCCAGCGGGAGCTATGAGACCCAGTGCTTC.

V usage is TRBV10-3 and J usage is TRBJ2-5, with D perhaps TRBD1 (6 bases). Per germline, CDR1 ENHRY and CDR2 SYGVKD. V was clipped by 4 bases and J by 5 bases, with 11 bases between them. The CDR3 covers 13 residues. The CDR3 coding sequence is TGTGCCATCAGTGCGAGGGACATGGAGACCCAGTACTTC. The encoded protein is CAISARDMETQYF.

The CDR3 DNA follows: TGTGCCAGCAGCCCATTTATGTTGGATTCACCCCTCCACTTT. Its translation is CASSPFMLDSPLHF. The genes are TRBV7-6 and TRBJ1-6; D is ambiguous. CDR3 length equals 14 residues. The germline V gene encodes CDR1 SGHVS and CDR2 FNYEAQ. Trimming removed 5 bases at V and 8 bases at J, with 13 bases between.

There are many counts of this clonotype. V and J are TRBV10-2 and TRBJ2-7; D might be TRBD1 (6 bases). The V and J ends lost 4 bases and 0 bases respectively, with 19 bases between them. This CDR3 is 17 amino acids long. Germline-derived CDR1 and CDR2 are WSHSY and SAAADI. CDR3 bases: TGCGCCAGCAGTGTTTCCCTCCCGGGACACCTCTCCTACGAGCAGTACTTC. Translated, it gives CASSVSLPGHLSYEQYF.

This clonotype was counted ten times or more. V and J are TRBV10-3 and TRBJ2-5, with 7 positions matching TRBD1. The CDR3 extends over 16 amino acids. With 3 bases clipped from V and 2 bases from J, the junction kept 9 bases outside the gene matches. Looked up from germline, CDR1 is ENHRY and CDR2 is SYGVKD. DNA of the CDR3: TGTGCCATCAGTGAAGGGCAGGGGGAGCCACAAGAGACCCAGTACTTC. As protein: CAISEGQGEPQETQYF.

This clonotype was found many times. The V call is TRBV20-1, the J call TRBJ1-5; tentatively, D is TRBD1 (6 bases). Germline values: CDR1 DFQATT, CDR2 SNEGSKA (reference sequence). This CDR3 has 15 amino acids. V lost 3 bases and J lost 2, with 14 bases in between. The CDR3 loop is CSASEGGGGNQPQHF. CDR3 in DNA: TGCAGTGCTAGTGAGGGAGGGGGAGGCAATCAGCCCCAGCATTTT.

This clonotype was observed many times. The rearrangement joins TRBV5-5 to TRBJ2-5; D is unresolved. Germline CDR1 SGHKS, CDR2 YYEKEE (reference sequence). Trimming shortened V by 1 base and J by 5 bases, and 12 bases separated the two germline ends. The CDR3 sequence is 14 residues long. Here the CDR3 DNA reads TGTGCCAGCAGCTTGCAACAGCTCGCTGAGACCCAGTACTTC. It specifies CASSLQQLAETQYF.

The gene calls are TRBV20-1 and TRBJ2-5; weak D call: TRBD2 (6 bases). The DNA end is a closer match to TRBJ2-7, so the J assignment may be wrong. This CDR3 region has 13 residues. Germline V gene sequence: CDR1 DFQATT, CDR2 SNEGSKA (reference sequence). The CDR3 DNA reads TGCAGTGCTGAGCGGGCGGGGTCCTACGAGCAGTACTTC. Amino acids: CSAERAGSYEQYF.

The table lists this clonotype with many counts. The chain couples TRBV4-1 to TRBJ2-5; D not resolved. Germline lookup yields CDR1 MGHRA and CDR2 YSYEKL. Trimming took off 1 base at V and 5 bases at J, with 11 bases between the two ends. CDR3 length: 14 residues. The CDR3 is CASSQVRYLETQYF. The CDR3 DNA reads as TGCGCCAGCAGCCAAGTTCGTTACTTGGAGACCCAGTACTTC.

This clonotype was seen at least ten times. The CDR3 nucleotides are TGTGCCAGCTTTCCTTGGGGGGGTCGTGACGGAAACACCATATATTTT. Residues: CASFPWGGRDGNTIYF. The chain links TRBV14 to TRBJ1-3, with a tentative D call TRBD1 (5 bases). V was shortened by 8 bases and J by 4 bases, with 21 bases between the two germline ends. Germline V CDR1 and CDR2: SGHDN, FVKESK. The CDR3 has 16 amino acids. Filled out from reference TRBV14 and TRBJ1-3, the complete variable domain reads EAGVTQFPSHSVIEKGQTVTLRCDPISGHDNLYWYRRVMGKEIKFLLHFVKESKQDESGMPNNRFLAERTGGTYSTLKVQPAELEDSGVYFCASFPWGGRDGNTIYFGEGSWLTVV.

This clonotype came up many times. The V gene is TRBV10-3, the J gene TRBJ2-5; 10 nucleotides align to TRBD2. The CDR3 consists of 14 residues. The trim removed 5 bases at V and 5 bases at J, leaving 5 bases unmatched. From germline, CDR1 is ENHRY and CDR2 SYGVKD. The CDR3: CAISTSGRGETQYF. The CDR3 region has the DNA TGTGCCATCAGTACCAGCGGGAGGGGGGAGACCCAGTACTTC.

In this sample, this clonotype turned up many times. The chain uses TRBV6-1 and TRBJ1-6; D not resolved. The CDR3 contains 13 residues. Trimming pared 3 bases from V and 5 bases from J, leaving 5 bases between. The V gene's germline CDR1 is MNHNS and CDR2 SASEGT. The CDR3 loop is CASSDTNNSPLHF. In DNA, the CDR3 is TGTGCCAGCAGTGACACTAATAATTCACCCCTCCACTTT.

This clonotype has more than one count but fewer than ten. The chain employs TRBV18 and TRBJ2-7; TRBD2 agrees at 10 bases. The J segment lost 4 bases and the V segment lost 2 bases, leaving 5 bases of the junction unmatched. This CDR3 has 15 amino acids. Germline V gene data show CDR1 as KGHSH and CDR2 as LQKENI. The CDR3 DNA reads as TGTGCCAGCTCACCAGCTAGCGGGAGAGGGTACGAGCAGTACTTC. It codes for CASSPASGRGYEQYF.

The V and J genes are TRBV7-2 and TRBJ1-5; 10 nucleotides align to TRBD1. CDR3 length equals 17 residues. Germline trimming cut 6 bases from V and 0 bases from J; bases unmatched to any gene: 8. The germline CDR1 and CDR2 sequences are SGHTA and FQGNSA. The DNA of the CDR3 is TGTGCCAGCAGTATGGGACAGGGGATTTATAGCAATCAGCCCCAGCATTTT. This codes for CASSMGQGIYSNQPQHF.

The gene calls are TRBV2 and TRBJ2-7; 10 nucleotides line up with TRBD2. The CDR3 covers 16 residues. Germline-derived CDR1 and CDR2 are SNHLY and FYNNEI. Trimming at V came to 6 bases and at J to 0 bases, leaving 8 bases not matched to a gene. This CDR3 reads CASRVGLADSSYEQYF. DNA for the CDR3: TGTGCCAGCAGGGTAGGACTAGCGGATAGCTCCTACGAGCAGTACTTC.

This clonotype was seen repeatedly, ten times or more. The genes are TRBV28 and TRBJ2-5; D is unresolved. There are 12 residues in the CDR3. With 7 bases removed from V and 2 bases from J, the gap between germline ends came to 8 bases. Germline V CDR1 and CDR2: MDHEN, SYDVKM. This CDR3 is CASIGAQETQYF. Here the CDR3 DNA reads TGTGCCAGCATTGGAGCACAAGAGACCCAGTACTTC. The variable domain in full, completed from reference TRBV28 and TRBJ2-5, reads DVKVTQSSRYLVKRTGEKVFLECVQDMDHENMFWYRQDPGLGLRLIYFSYDVKMKEKGDIPEGYSVSREKKERFSLILESASTNQTSMYLCASIGAQETQYFGPGTRLLVL.

The chain employs TRBV6-1 and TRBJ2-3; 9 nucleotides align to TRBD2. Germline loops: CDR1 MNHNS, CDR2 SASEGT. Germline trimming cut 4 bases from V and 4 bases from J; bases unmatched to any gene: 3. CDR3 length: 14 residues. The CDR3 loop reads CASSAAGGSDTQYF. The CDR3 DNA reads as TGTGCCAGCAGTGCAGCGGGGGGTTCAGATACGCAGTATTTT.